What follows are 21 T cell receptor beta chains derived from one specimen sequenced in a study of graft-versus-host responses after intestinal transplantation. Using immunoSEQ multiplex PCR, the repertoire was profiled, and TCRdb retains in-frame clones only, with some absent. The sample shows 8,000 to 13,000 clones, roughly 32% of them seen only once. Sequencing used alloreactive CD4+ T cells from a mixed lymphocyte reaction culture, obtained before transplantation. As to subset: CFSE-low proliferating T cells sorted from roughly six-day pre-transplant mixed lymphocyte reaction (GvH or HvG direction). The receptors derive from a human patient who was an organ donor for intestinal transplantation.

The chain has TRBV4-3 and TRBJ1-2; TRBD1 is a possible D gene (5 bases). CDR1 and CDR2 (germline): LGHNA, YSLEER. The CDR3 sequence is 14 residues long. V lost 1 base to trimming and J lost 0 bases, with 6 bases between them. The CDR3 DNA sequence: TGCGCCAGCAGCCAAGGGACATCTAACTATGGCTACACCTTC. Its translation: CASSQGTSNYGYTF.

The table lists this clone with a few counts. Additional DNA sequences in this sample encode the identical CDR3. The chain links TRBV5-1 to TRBJ2-5, with 16 bases that match TRBD2. The CDR3 has 16 residues. CDR1 and CDR2 (germline): SGHRS, YFSETQ. The V gene end was trimmed by 4 bases and the J gene end by 4 bases; junction bases not matched to a gene: 4. This CDR3 reads CASSVGLAGGIETQYF. In DNA form, the CDR3 reads TGCGCCAGCAGCGTGGGACTAGCGGGGGGGATAGAGACCCAGTACTTC.

This clone occurred a few times. This chain joins TRBV5-1 and TRBJ2-1, with a possible D match to TRBD2 (6 bases). This CDR3 region has 13 residues. CDR1 and CDR2 from the germline V gene are SGHRS and YFSETQ. V lost 4 bases and J lost 4, with 9 bases in between. Here the CDR3 DNA reads TGCGCCAGCAGCGCTAGCGAGTACAATGAGCAGTTCTTC. Translated, it gives CASSASEYNEQFF.

In this sample, this clone is medium-sized. CDR3 coding DNA: TGTGCCAGCAGCTTAAAAAGCTCCTACAATGAGCAGTTCTTC. Protein: CASSLKSSYNEQFF. The chain has TRBV7-3 and TRBJ2-1; D remains ambiguous. V lost 1 base and J lost 0, with 4 bases in between. This CDR3 has 14 amino acids. CDR1 and CDR2 from the germline V gene are SGHTA and FQGTGA.

The rearrangement uses TRBV7-2 and TRBJ2-7; D possibly matches TRBD1 or TRBD2 (6 bases each). Germline CDR1 SGHTA, CDR2 FQGNSA. Trimming removed 1 base from V and 5 bases from J, with 15 bases in between. There are 15 residues in the CDR3. The CDR3 reads CASSLGGGRLHEQYF. The CDR3 region has the DNA TGTGCCAGCAGCTTAGGAGGGGGGAGGCTTCACGAGCAGTACTTC.

The rearrangement links TRBV6-5 to TRBJ1-2, with 11 bases aligning to TRBD1. The CDR3 is 15 amino acids. The J segment lost 3 bases and the V segment lost 0 bases, leaving 0 bases of the junction unmatched. Looked up from germline, CDR1 is MNHEY and CDR2 is SVGAGI. CDR3 sequence reads: CASSYSDRGHYGYTF. In DNA, the CDR3 is TGTGCCAGCAGTTACTCGGACAGGGGGCACTATGGCTACACCTTC.

The rearrangement links TRBV13 to TRBJ1-3; D call uncertain. Trimming removed 0 bases from V and 2 bases from J, with 14 bases in between. This CDR3 spans 17 amino acids. Germline lookup yields CDR1 PRHDT and CDR2 FYEKMQ (reference sequence). The CDR3 region has the DNA TGTGCCAGCAGCTTAGGGGGTCTCCATGTTGCTGGAAACACCATATATTTT. It translates to CASSLGGLHVAGNTIYF.

This clone was observed a few times. The chain combines TRBV7-2 with TRBJ2-1; 10 bases are a match to TRBD1. The V segment lost 5 bases and the J segment 2 bases; nucleotides outside the gene matches: 3. The germline V gene encodes CDR1 SGHTA and CDR2 FQGNSA. CDR3 length: 15 residues. The CDR3 region has the DNA TGTGCCAGCAGCCGACAGGGGGCAGCCTACAATGAGCAGTTCTTC. Translation gives CASSRQGAAYNEQFF.

This chain joins TRBV9 and TRBJ1-6, with TRBD1 matching over 10 bases. Trimming took 3 bases from V and 3 from J; bases not matched to a gene: 0. The CDR3 runs 15 residues. Per the germline V gene, CDR1 is SGDLS and CDR2 is YYNGEE. CDR3 sequence reads: CASSGTGGYNSPLHF. The CDR3 nucleotides are TGTGCCAGCAGCGGGACAGGGGGCTATAATTCACCCCTCCACTTT.

By share of the sample, this clone is medium-sized. CDR3 bases: TGTGCCAGCAGCTTAGTTGTCATTACGAACACTGAAGCTTTCTTT. Its protein product is CASSLVVITNTEAFF. This chain joins TRBV7-9 and TRBJ1-1; no reliable D call. V lost 1 base and J lost 1, with 10 bases in between. Germline-derived CDR1 and CDR2 are SEHNR and FQNEAQ (reference sequence). The length of the CDR3 is 15 residues.

The rearrangement links TRBV9 to TRBJ2-3; TRBD2 matches 11 bases. V shed 0 bases, J shed 2 bases, and the junction held 11 bases outside the gene matches. The length of the CDR3 is 19 residues. Germline V gene sequence: CDR1 SGDLS, CDR2 YYNGEE. In DNA, the CDR3 is TGTGCCAGCAGCGTAGGAGGGCTACTAGCGGGGGCCAACACAGATACGCAGTATTTT. Protein: CASSVGGLLAGANTDTQYF.

This clone was seen a handful of times. The sample carries other DNA sequences with the same CDR3. J is TRBJ1-1 and V is TRBV18; D ambiguous. Trimming cost V 3 bases and J 0 bases, with 5 bases left between them. This CDR3 contains 13 residues. The germline V gene encodes CDR1 KGHSH and CDR2 LQKENI. Here the CDR3 reads CASSPSVNTEAFF. The CDR3 DNA is TGTGCCAGCTCACCCTCTGTGAACACTGAAGCTTTCTTT.

The chain carries TRBV6-1 and TRBJ2-6, with D unresolved. The CDR3 loop spans 13 amino acids. Germline CDR1 reads MNHNS; CDR2 reads SASEGT. Trimming removed 5 bases from V and 0 bases from J, with 2 bases in between. The CDR3 region has the DNA TGTGCCAGCAGTTTCTCTGGGGCCAACGTCCTGACTTTC. As protein: CASSFSGANVLTF.

The genes are TRBV5-4 and TRBJ2-3; 7 bases fit TRBD2. CDR1 and CDR2 from the germline V gene are SGHNT and YYREEE (reference sequence). V dropped 4 bases and J dropped 1; count of bases not matched to a gene: 9. The CDR3 is made up of 16 amino acids. The CDR3 reads CASSQGTSGGTDTQYF. The CDR3 nucleotides read TGTGCCAGCAGCCAAGGTACGAGCGGGGGCACAGATACGCAGTATTTT.

The V call is TRBV19, the J call TRBJ2-2; the D call may be TRBD1 or TRBD2 (6 bases each). The CDR3 contains 17 residues. V was trimmed by 6 bases and J by 5 bases, leaving 22 bases between them. Germline loops: CDR1 LNHDA, CDR2 SQIVND (reference sequence). This chain's CDR3 is CASSQPGAAGGTGELFF. CDR3 bases: TGTGCCAGTAGCCAACCGGGGGCAGCCGGGGGAACCGGGGAGCTGTTTTTT.

This clone is termed medium-sized. The rearrangement links TRBV27 to TRBJ2-7, with 8 bases lining up with TRBD1. Unmatched junction bases numbered 10, after V lost 3 bases and J lost 3 bases. The germline gives CDR1 MNHEY, CDR2 SMNVEV (reference sequence). The CDR3 is made up of 16 amino acids. CDR3 DNA sequence: TGTGCCAGCAGTTTCCCCGACAGGGGCGACGGCTACGAGCAGTACTTC. Its translation: CASSFPDRGDGYEQYF.

This clone was detected only a few times. At one end the junction does not follow the germline gene, possibly because of a read error. The chain uses TRBV10-3 and TRBJ2-5; no reliable D call. Per germline, CDR1 ENHRY and CDR2 SYGVKD. This CDR3 has 16 residues. CDR3 region: CASSYSAVTYQETQYF. DNA for the CDR3: TGTGCCAGCAGTTACTCGGCGGTTACGTACCAAGAGACCCAGTACTTC.

CDR3 sequence reads: CASSEALAANTGELFF. The CDR3 DNA is TGTGCCAGCAGTGAAGCGCTAGCGGCGAACACCGGGGAGCTGTTTTTT. The chain carries TRBV6-1 and TRBJ2-2; TRBD2 agrees at 7 bases. The germline V gene encodes CDR1 MNHNS and CDR2 SASEGT. The CDR3 consists of 16 residues. The trim removed 0 bases at V and 0 bases at J, leaving 1 base unmatched.

The CDR3 DNA is TGTGCCAGCAGTATTGGCGGGAGAAACACTGAAGCTTTCTTT. Residues: CASSIGGRNTEAFF. J is TRBJ1-1 and V is TRBV5-6; D gene unclear. The germline CDR1 and CDR2 sequences are SGHDT and YYEEEE. The CDR3 has 14 residues. With 5 bases removed from V and 2 bases from J, the gap between germline ends came to 13 bases. The whole variable domain, filled in from reference TRBV5-6 and TRBJ1-1, reads DAGVTQSPTHLIKTRGQQVTLRCSPKSGHDTVSWYQQALGQGPQFIFQYYEEEERQRGNFPDRFSGHQFPNYSSELNVNALLLGDSALYLCASSIGGRNTEAFFGQGTRLTVV.

This sequence joins TRBV11-2 and TRBJ1-6; D unclear. With 1 base removed from V and 15 bases from J, the gap between germline ends came to 4 bases. The CDR3 length is 10 residues. Per germline, CDR1 SGHAT and CDR2 FQNNGV. The CDR3 region is CASSLVDLHF. In DNA form, the CDR3 reads TGTGCCAGCAGCTTAGTAGACCTCCACTTT.

The chain is built from TRBV7-6 and TRBJ2-2, with D tentatively TRBD1 (6 bases). Trimming cost V 5 bases and J 0 bases, with 16 bases left between them. Per germline, CDR1 SGHVS and CDR2 FNYEAQ. The CDR3 is 17 amino acids. CDR3 bases: TGTGCCAGCAGCCTAGGGCAGGGGCCTACGAACACCGGGGAGCTGTTTTTT. It is translated as CASSLGQGPTNTGELFF.